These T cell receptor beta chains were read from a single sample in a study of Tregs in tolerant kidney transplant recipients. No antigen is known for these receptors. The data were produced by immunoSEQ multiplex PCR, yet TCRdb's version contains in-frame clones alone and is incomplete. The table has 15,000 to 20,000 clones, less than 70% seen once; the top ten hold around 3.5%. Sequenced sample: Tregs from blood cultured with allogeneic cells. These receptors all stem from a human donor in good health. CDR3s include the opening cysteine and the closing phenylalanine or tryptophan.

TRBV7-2	CASSSLRGGYGELFF
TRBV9	CASSPGVGGALIYEQYF
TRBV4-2	CASSLGSGGSSYEQYF
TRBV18	CASSPAPGHRSNYGYTF
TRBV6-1	CASSELGVPTDTQYF
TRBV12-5	CASGLKGRGEQYF
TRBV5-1	CASSAGPAVYGYTF
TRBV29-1	CSVEGGTSGYNEQFF
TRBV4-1	CASSQDWTGTVLMHTEAFF
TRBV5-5	CASSFAGGLNEKLFF
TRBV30	CAWSVQGGTGTQYF
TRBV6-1	CASGRGAGNSPLHF
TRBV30	CAWSLTNMNTEAFF
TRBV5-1	CASSPLAGGPTEQYF
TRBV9	CASSPGTSFFYEQYF
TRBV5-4	CASSPRTGGVRGKLFF
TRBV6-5	CASSPEREVYEQYF
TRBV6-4	CASKYLEGPNYGYTF
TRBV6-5	CASSYSIGAAMAFF
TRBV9	CASSVTSGSFGELFF
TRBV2	CASRARSGGWADTQYF
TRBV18	CASSRSGTGALSGNTIYF
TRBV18	CASSPWQGVNQPQHF
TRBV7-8	CASSSEGRVVLNEYSGNTIYF
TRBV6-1	CASSERRGNQPQHF
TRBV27	CASSLMLRGIIHPLHF
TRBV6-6	CASSRRQSSGNTIYF
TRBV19	CASSIDSGENQPQHF
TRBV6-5	CASSYRDAVYNEQFF
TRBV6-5	CASSYRFTDTQYF
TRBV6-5	CASGAGTYEQYF
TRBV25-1	CASRTSGGSYEQYF
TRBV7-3	CASSLNQATYSYNEQFF
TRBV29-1	CSVEEGGLAITYNEQFF
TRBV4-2	CASSQEFRTGGRHGYTF
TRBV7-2	CASSSSWGIGELFF
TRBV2	CASSLGTGGGYGYTF
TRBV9	CASSVGSGAGFYGYTF
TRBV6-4	CASLKQGTSYEQYF
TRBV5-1	CASSKLGAQQSCTF
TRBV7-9	CASSAREGASYEQYF
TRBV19	CASTPWGGFQETQYF
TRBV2	CASTIMGGASGNTIYF
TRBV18	CASSPRAGAGANVLTF
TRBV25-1	CASSGYRGSLYGYTF
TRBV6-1	CASSDGSLGGLGDTQYF
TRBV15	CATSRTPGTSGYNEQFF